Listed below are T cell receptor beta chains from one sample, sequenced in a study of regulatory T cells in long-lasting Graves disease. TCRdb reprocessed the multiplex PCR reads with MiXCR, giving one entry per CDR3 protein. This sample carries roughly 380,000 distinct CDR3 sequences, over 15% of them seen once, and the ten largest clones take about 27%. This same sample was also taken into another study, of T cells in Graves' hyperthyroidism and ophthalmopathy.

The specimen was peripheral blood mononuclear cells (PBMCs), collected at new diagnosis, from a patient treated with antithyroid drugs. The receptors stem from a man between 40 and 49 years old with Graves disease. Each CDR3 is given with its conserved first and last residue. A D gene is named only where the DNA matches it firmly. The size of a clone is reported for some rows only, either as once, few or many, or as a class for expanded clones.

>NA|TRBV6-5|many|TRBJ2-7
CASSYSIGYEQYF
TGTGCCAGCAGTTACTCGATTGGGTACGAGCAGTACTTC
>NA|TRBV7-9|many|TRBJ2-3
CASSRVPGGTDTQYF
TGTGCCAGCAGTAGGGTCCCAGGGGGCACAGATACGCAGTATTTT
>NA|TRBV12-3/TRBV12-4|few|TRBJ2-4
CASSLSGANIQYF
TGTGCCAGCAGTTTATCTGGAGCTAACATTCAGTACTTC
>NA|TRBV3-2|many|TRBJ2-7
CASSQDRKEASRGEQYF
TGTGCCAGCAGCCAAGACAGGAAAGAGGCTTCTAGGGGCGAGCAGTACTTC
>NA|TRBV7-9|NA|TRBJ2-3
CASSLGFGGTGDTQYF
TGTGCCAGCAGCTTAGGCTTCGGGGGCACGGGGGATACGCAGTATTTT
>NA|TRBV30|many|TRBJ2-7
CAWNRRSAESYEQYF
TGTGCCTGGAATCGTCGGTCGGCTGAGTCCTACGAGCAGTACTTC
>NA|TRBV6-1|few|TRBJ2-7
CASSPRRGYEQYF
TGTGCCAGCAGCCCGCGGAGAGGCTACGAGCAGTACTTC
>TRBD2|TRBV7-9|many|TRBJ2-7
CASSLRGGVYEQYF
TGTGCCAGCAGCTTACGCGGGGGGGTGTACGAGCAGTACTTC
>NA|TRBV9|NA|TRBJ1-3
CASRSGNTIYF
TGTGCCAGCCGATCTGGAAACACCATATATTTT
>NA|TRBV11-2|many|TRBJ2-7
CASSIPSLGAANEQYF
TGTGCCAGCAGCATCCCGAGTCTGGGGGCGGCGAACGAGCAGTACTTC
>TRBD2|TRBV7-9|few|TRBJ2-2
CASSLGLAGGTGELFF
TGTGCCAGCAGCTTGGGACTAGCGGGGGGTACCGGGGAGCTGTTTTTT
>NA|TRBV20-1|NA|TRBJ1-1
CSAAGRMNTEAFF
TGCAGTGCTGCGGGACGCATGAACACTGAAGCTTTCTTT
>NA|TRBV20-1|many|TRBJ1-4
CSAWTATNEKLFF
TGCAGTGCCTGGACGGCAACTAATGAAAAACTGTTTTTT
>NA|TRBV19|many|TRBJ1-1
CASSIEAGAINTEAFF
TGTGCCAGTAGTATAGAAGCGGGGGCAATTAACACTGAAGCTTTCTTT
>TRBD2|TRBV5-1|few|TRBJ2-3
CASSREGGRTDTQYF
TGTGCCAGCAGCAGGGAGGGAGGGCGCACAGATACGCAGTATTTT
>NA|TRBV4-1|few|TRBJ2-1
CASSHNGGPYVGQFF
TGCGCCAGCAGCCATAACGGGGGGCCCTACGTTGGGCAGTTCTTC
>TRBD2|TRBV5-4|NA|TRBJ2-1
CASRAGGPVNEQFF
TGTGCCAGCAGAGCGGGGGGGCCGGTAAATGAGCAGTTCTTC
>NA|TRBV6-9|NA|TRBJ1-2
CASSYLYGTDAGYTF
TGTGCCAGCAGTTACCTTTACGGGACCGACGCGGGCTACACCTTC
>NA|TRBV28|many|TRBJ2-2
CASSFGLAVPPGELFF
TGTGCCAGCAGTTTCGGTTTGGCAGTCCCCCCCGGGGAGCTGTTTTTT
>NA|TRBV5-1|many|TRBJ2-3
CASSAGPPDTQYF
TGCGCCAGCAGCGCAGGGCCACCAGATACGCAGTATTTT
>TRBD1|TRBV18|many|TRBJ1-5
CASSRVGTANQPQHF
TGTGCCAGCTCAAGGGTGGGGACAGCTAATCAGCCCCAGCATTTT
>NA|TRBV7-3|few|TRBJ2-1
CASSRTGNEQFF
TGTGCCAGCAGCCGAACAGGGAATGAGCAGTTCTTC
>NA|TRBV30|NA|TRBJ2-6
CAWSVRLSGANVLTF
TGTGCCTGGAGTGTACGCCTCTCTGGGGCCAACGTCCTGACTTTC
>TRBD1|TRBV9|many|TRBJ2-3
CASSVDRGITDTQYF
TGTGCCAGCAGCGTGGACAGGGGTATTACAGATACGCAGTATTTT
>TRBD1|TRBV4-3|NA|TRBJ2-6
CASGTGTGNSGANVLTF
TGCGCCAGCGGCACCGGGACAGGGAACTCTGGGGCCAACGTCCTGACTTTC
>NA|TRBV28|many|TRBJ2-2
CASSWPGGDTGELFF
TGTGCCAGCAGTTGGCCTGGGGGCGACACCGGGGAGCTGTTTTTT
>NA|TRBV25-1|many|TRBJ2-5
CASSESNGRSNQETQYF
TGTGCCAGCAGTGAATCTAATGGCAGGAGTAACCAAGAGACCCAGTACTTC
>TRBD2|TRBV4-1|NA|TRBJ2-7
CASSKGLAGGYEQYF
TGCGCCAGCAGCAAAGGACTAGCGGGGGGATACGAGCAGTACTTC